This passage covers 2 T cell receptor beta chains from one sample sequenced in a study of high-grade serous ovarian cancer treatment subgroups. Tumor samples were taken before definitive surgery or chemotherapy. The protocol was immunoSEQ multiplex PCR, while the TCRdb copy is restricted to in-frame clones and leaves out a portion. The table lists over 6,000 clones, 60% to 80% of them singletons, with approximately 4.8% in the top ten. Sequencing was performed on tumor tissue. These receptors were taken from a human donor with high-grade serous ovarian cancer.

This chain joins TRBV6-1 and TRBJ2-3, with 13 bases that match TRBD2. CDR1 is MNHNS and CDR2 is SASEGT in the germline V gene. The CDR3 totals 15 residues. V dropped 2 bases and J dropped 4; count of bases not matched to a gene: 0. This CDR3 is CASSETSGGADTQYF. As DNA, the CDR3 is TGTGCCAGCAGTGAAACTAGCGGGGGGGCAGATACGCAGTATTTT.

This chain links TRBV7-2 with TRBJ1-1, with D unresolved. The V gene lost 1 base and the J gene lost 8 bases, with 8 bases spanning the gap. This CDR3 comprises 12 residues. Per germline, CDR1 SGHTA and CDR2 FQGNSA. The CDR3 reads CASSLVGGEAFF. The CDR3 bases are TGTGCCAGCAGCTTAGTTGGCGGAGAAGCTTTCTTT.